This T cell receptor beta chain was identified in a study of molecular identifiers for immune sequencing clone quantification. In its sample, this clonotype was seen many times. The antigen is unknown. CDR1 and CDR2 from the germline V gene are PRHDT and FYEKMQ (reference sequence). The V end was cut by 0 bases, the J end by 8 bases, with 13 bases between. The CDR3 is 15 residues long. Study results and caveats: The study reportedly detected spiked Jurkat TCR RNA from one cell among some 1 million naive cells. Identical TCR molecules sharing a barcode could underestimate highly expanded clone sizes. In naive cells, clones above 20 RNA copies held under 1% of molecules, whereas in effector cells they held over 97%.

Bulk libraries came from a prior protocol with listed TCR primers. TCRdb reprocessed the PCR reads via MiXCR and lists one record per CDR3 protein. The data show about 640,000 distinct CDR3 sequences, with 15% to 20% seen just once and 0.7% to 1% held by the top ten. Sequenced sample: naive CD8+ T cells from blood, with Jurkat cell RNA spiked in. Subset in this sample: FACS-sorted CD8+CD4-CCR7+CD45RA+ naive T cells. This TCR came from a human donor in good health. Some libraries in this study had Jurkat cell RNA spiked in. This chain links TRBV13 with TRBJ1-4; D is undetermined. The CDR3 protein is CASSLGSGYNEKLFF. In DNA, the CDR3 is TGTGCCAGCAGCTTAGGATCGGGGTACAACGAAAAACTGTTTTTT. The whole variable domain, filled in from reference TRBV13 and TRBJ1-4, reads AAGVIQSPRHLIKEKRETATLKCYPIPRHDTVYWYQQGPGQDPQFLISFYEKMQSDKGSIPDRFSAQQFSDYHSELNMSSLELGDSALYFCASSLGSGYNEKLFFGSGTQLSVL.